This T cell receptor beta chain was captured in a study of control samples from healthy donors and cancer patients. The ends were cut back, 7 bases at V and 0 bases at J, with 15 bases in the middle. Germline-derived CDR1 and CDR2 are MNHEY and SVGAGI. This CDR3 region has 15 residues. TCRdb's copy holds only in-frame clones and misses some; the assay was immunoSEQ multiplex PCR. The data show approximately 90,000 clones, around 85% seen once. The chain links TRBV6-5 to TRBJ1-2; tentatively, D is TRBD1 (5 bases). This clonotype originated in a man under 40 in good health. Sequences were obtained from blood. CDR3: CASTQRGSANYGYTF. DNA for the CDR3: TGTGCCAGCACACAGCGGGGCTCGGCTAACTATGGCTACACCTTC.